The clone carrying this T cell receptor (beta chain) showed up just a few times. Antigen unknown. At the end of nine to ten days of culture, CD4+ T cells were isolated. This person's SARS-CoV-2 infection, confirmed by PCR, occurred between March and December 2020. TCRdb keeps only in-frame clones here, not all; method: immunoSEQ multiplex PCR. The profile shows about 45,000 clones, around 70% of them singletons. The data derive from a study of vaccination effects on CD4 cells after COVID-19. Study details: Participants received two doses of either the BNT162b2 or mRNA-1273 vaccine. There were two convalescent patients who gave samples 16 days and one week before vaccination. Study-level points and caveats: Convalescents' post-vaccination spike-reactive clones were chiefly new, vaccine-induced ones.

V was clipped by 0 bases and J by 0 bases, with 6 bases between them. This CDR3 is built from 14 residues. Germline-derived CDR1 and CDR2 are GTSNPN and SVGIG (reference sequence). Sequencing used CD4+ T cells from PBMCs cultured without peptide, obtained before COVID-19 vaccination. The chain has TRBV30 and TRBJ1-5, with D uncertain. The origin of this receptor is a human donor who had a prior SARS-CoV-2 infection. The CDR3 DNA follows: TGTGCCTGGAGTGTGCCCAATAGCAATCAGCCCCAGCATTTT. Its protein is CAWSVPNSNQPQHF.